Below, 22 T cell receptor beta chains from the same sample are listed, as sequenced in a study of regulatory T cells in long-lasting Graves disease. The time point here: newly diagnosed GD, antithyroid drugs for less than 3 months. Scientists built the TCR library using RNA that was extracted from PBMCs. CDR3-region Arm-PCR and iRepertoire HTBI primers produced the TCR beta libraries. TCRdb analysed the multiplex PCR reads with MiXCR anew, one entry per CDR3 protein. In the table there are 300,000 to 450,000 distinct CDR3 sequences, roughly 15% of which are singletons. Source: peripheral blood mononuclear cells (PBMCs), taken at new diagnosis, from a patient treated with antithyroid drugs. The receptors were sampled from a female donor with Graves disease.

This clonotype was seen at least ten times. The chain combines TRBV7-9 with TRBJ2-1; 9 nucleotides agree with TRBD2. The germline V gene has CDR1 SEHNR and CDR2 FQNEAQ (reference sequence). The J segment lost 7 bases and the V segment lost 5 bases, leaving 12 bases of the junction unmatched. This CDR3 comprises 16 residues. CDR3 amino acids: CASSVKPGLASNEQFF. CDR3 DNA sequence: TGTGCCAGCAGCGTAAAACCGGGACTAGCATCTAATGAGCAGTTCTTC.

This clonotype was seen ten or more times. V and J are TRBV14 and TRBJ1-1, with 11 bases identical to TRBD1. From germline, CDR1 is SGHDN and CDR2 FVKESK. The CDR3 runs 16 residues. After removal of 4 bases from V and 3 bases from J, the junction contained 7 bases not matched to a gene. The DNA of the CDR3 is TGTGCCAGCAGCCTGCGGACAGGGGGCATTCACACTGAAGCTTTCTTT. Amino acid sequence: CASSLRTGGIHTEAFF.

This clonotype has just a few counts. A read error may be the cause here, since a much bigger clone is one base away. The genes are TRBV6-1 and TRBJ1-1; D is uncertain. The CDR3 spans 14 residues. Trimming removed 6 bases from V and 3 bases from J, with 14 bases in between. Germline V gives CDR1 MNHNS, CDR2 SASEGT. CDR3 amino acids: CASSSPYGDTEAFF. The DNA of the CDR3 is TGTGCCAGCAGCTCTCCTTACGGAGACACTGAAGCTTTCTTT.

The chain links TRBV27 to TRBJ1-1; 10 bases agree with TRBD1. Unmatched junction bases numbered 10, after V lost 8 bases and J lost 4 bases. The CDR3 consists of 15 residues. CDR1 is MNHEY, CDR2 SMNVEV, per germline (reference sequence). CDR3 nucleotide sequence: TGTGCCAGCGGAGACAGGGGGCTTTCGGGCACTGAAGCTTTCTTT. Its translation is CASGDRGLSGTEAFF.

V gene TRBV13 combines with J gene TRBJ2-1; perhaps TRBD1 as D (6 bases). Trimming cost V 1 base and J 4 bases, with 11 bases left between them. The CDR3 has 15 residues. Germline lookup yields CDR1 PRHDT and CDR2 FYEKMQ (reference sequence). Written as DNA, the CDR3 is TGTGCCAGCAGCTTAGAACAGGGATTTTACAATGAGCAGTTCTTC. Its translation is CASSLEQGFYNEQFF.

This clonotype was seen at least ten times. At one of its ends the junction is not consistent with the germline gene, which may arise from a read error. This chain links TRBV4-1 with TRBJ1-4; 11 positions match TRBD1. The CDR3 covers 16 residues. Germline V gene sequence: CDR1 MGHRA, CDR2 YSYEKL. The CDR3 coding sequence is TGCGCCAGCAGCGAAGACTGGGGACAGGGGGGTGAAAAACTGTTTTTT. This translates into CASSEDWGQGGEKLFF.

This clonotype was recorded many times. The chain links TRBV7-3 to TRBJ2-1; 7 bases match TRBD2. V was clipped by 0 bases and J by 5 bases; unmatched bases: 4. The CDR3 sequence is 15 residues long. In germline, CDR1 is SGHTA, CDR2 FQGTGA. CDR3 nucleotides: TGTGCCAGCAGCTTAACGGGCGGGAGCCACAATGAGCAGTTCTTC. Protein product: CASSLTGGSHNEQFF.

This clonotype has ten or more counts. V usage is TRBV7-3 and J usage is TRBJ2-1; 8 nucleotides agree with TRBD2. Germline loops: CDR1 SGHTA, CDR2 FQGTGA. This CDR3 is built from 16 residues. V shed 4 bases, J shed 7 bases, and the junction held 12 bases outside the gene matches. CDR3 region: CASSSEGSGVKNEQFF. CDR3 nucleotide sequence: TGTGCCAGCAGCTCGGAAGGTAGCGGGGTCAAGAATGAGCAGTTCTTC.

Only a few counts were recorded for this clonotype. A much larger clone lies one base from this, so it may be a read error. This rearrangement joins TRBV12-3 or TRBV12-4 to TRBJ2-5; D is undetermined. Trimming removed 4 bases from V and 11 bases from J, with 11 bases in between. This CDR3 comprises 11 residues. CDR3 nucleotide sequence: TGTGCCAGCAGTTCGCCGAGTGAGCAGTACTTC. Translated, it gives CASSSPSEQYF.

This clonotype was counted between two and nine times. CDR3 nucleotide sequence: TGCGCCAGCAGCCAAGTAAGGGGTTTGGGCAATCAGCCCCAGCATTTT. It encodes CASSQVRGLGNQPQHF. This chain links TRBV4-1 with TRBJ1-5; tentatively, D is TRBD1 (5 bases). The CDR3 length is 16 residues. Trimming removed 1 base at V and 2 bases at J, with 12 bases between. CDR1 is MGHRA and CDR2 is YSYEKL in the germline V gene.

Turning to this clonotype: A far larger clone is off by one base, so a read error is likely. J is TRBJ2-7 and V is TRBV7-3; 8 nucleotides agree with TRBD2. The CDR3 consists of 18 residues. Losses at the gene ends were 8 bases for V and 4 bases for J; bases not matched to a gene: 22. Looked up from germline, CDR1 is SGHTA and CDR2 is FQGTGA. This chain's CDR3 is CASGFSSWAGGSGYEQYF. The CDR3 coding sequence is TGTGCCAGCGGTTTTTCGTCGTGGGCGGGAGGTTCGGGTTACGAGCAGTACTTC. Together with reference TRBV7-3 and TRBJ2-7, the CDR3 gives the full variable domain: GAGVSQTPSNKVTEKGKYVELRCDPISGHTALYWYRQSLGQGPEFLIYFQGTGAADDSGLPNDRFFAVRPEGSVSTLKIQRTERGDSAVYLCASGFSSWAGGSGYEQYFGPGTRLTVT.

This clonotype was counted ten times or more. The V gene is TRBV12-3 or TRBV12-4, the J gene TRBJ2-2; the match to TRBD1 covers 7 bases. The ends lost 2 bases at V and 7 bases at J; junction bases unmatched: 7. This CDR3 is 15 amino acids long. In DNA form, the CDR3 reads TGTGCCAGCAGTTTACTAACAGGGGCACGCGGGGAGCTGTTTTTT. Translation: CASSLLTGARGELFF.

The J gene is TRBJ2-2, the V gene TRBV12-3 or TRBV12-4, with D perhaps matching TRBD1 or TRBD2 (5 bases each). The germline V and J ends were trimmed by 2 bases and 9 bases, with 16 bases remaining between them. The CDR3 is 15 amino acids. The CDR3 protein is CASSLLPQRGRELFF. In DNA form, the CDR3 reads TGTGCCAGCAGTTTACTTCCGCAGAGGGGCAGGGAGCTGTTTTTT.

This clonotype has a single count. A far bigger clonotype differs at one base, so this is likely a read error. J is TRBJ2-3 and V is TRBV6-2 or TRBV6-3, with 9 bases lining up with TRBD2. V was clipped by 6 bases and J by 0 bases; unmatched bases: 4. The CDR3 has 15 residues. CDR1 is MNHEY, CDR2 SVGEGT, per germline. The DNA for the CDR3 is TGTGCCAGCAGACAAACTAGCGGGAGCACAGATACGCAGTATTTT. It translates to CASRQTSGSTDTQYF.

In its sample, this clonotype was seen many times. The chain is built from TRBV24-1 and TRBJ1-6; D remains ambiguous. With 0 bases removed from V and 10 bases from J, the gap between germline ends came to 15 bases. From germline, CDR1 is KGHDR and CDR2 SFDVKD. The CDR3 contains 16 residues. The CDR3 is CATSDLPLKGGSPLHF. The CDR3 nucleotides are TGTGCCACCAGTGATTTGCCTCTAAAGGGCGGCTCACCCCTCCACTTT.

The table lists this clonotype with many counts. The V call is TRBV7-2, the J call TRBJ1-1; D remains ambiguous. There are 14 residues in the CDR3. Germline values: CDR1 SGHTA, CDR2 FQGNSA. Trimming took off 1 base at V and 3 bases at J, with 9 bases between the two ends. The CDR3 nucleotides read TGTGCCAGCAGCTTAGATGGGGATGACACTGAAGCTTTCTTT. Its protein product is CASSLDGDDTEAFF.

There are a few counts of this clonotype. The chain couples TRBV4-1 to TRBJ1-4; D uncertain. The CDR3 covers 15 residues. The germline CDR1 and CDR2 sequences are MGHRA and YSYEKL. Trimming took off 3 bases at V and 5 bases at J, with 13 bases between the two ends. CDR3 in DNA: TGCGCCAGCAGCCACCAGGATAAGAACAATGAAAAACTGTTTTTT. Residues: CASSHQDKNNEKLFF.

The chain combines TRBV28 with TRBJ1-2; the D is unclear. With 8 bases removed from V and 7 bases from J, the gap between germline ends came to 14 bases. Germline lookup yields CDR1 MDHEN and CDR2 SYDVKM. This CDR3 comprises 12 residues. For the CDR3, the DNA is TGTGCCAGCGGGTCATGGTGGACTGGCTACACCTTC. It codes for CASGSWWTGYTF.

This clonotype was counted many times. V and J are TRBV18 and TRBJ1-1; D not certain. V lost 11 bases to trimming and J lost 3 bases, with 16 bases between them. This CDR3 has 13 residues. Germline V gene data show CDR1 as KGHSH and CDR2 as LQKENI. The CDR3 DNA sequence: TGTGCCGTCGGGCGAGGGTTGGACACTGAAGCTTTCTTT. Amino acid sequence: CAVGRGLDTEAFF.

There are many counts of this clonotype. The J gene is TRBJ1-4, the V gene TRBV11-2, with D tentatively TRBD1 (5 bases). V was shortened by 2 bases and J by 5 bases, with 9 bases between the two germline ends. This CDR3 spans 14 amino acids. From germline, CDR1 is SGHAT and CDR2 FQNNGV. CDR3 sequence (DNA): TGTGCCAGCAGCTTATTAGACAGCAATGAAAAACTGTTTTTT. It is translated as CASSLLDSNEKLFF. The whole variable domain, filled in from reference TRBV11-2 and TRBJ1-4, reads EAGVAQSPRYKIIEKRQSVAFWCNPISGHATLYWYQQILGQGPKLLIQFQNNGVVDDSQLPKDRFSAERLKGVDSTLKIQPAKLEDSAVYLCASSLLDSNEKLFFGSGTQLSVL.

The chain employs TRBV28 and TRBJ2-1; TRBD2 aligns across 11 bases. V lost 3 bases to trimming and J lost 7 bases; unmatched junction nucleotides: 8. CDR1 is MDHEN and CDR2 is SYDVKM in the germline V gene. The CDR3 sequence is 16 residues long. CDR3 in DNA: TGTGCCAGCAGTTTGACTAGCGGGATGGGGCGGAATGAGCAGTTCTTC. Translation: CASSLTSGMGRNEQFF.

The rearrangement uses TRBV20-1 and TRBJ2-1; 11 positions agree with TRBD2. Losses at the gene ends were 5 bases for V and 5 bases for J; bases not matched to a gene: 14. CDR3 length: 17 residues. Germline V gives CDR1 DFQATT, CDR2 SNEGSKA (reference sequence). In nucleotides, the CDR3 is TGCAGTGCTGCTCCCACCATAGCGGGGGGGAAAAACAATGAGCAGTTCTTC. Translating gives CSAAPTIAGGKNNEQFF.